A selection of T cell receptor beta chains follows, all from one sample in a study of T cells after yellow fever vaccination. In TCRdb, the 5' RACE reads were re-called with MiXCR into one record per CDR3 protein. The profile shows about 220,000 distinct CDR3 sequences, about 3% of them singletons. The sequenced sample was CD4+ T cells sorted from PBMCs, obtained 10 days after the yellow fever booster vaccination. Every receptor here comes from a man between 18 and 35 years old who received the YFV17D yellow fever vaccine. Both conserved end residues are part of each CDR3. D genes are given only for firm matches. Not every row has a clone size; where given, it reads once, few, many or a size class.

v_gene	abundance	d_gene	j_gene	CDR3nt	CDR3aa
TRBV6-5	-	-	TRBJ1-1	TGTGCCAGCAGGCCTACGGGACCAGGGAGGGCTGAAGCTTTCTTT	CASRPTGPGRAEAFF
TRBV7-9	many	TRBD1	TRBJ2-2	TGTGCCAGCAGCTTCGGGACAGCCACCGGGGAGCTGTTTTTT	CASSFGTATGELFF
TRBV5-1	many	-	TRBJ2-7	TGCGCCAGCAGCTACAGCTCCTACGAGCAGTACTTC	CASSYSSYEQYF
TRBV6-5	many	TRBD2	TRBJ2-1	TGTGCCAGCAGCTATATTAGCGGGGGGTCGCGGGAGCAGTTCTTC	CASSYISGGSREQFF
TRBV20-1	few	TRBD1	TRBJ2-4	TGCAGTGCTAGAACAGGGGAAGGAACCAAAAACATTCAGTACTTC	CSARTGEGTKNIQYF
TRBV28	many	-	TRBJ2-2	TGTGCCAGCAGCTTCAGGAGAGGGTACACCGGGGAGCTGTTTTTT	CASSFRRGYTGELFF
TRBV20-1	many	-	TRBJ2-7	TGCAGTGCTCGCAGGGCCCACTACGAGCAGTACTTC	CSARRAHYEQYF
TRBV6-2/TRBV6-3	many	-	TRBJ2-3	TGTGCCAGCATTGGGGCGCTATTACCGGATACGCAGTATTTT	CASIGALLPDTQYF
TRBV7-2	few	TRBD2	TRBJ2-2	TGTGCCAGCAGCTTTGGTAGCGGGGGGTACACCGGGGAGCTGTTTTTT	CASSFGSGGYTGELFF
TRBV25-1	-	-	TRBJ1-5	TGTGCCAGCAGTGGACCTGGGGGGGATAATCAGCCCCAGCATTTT	CASSGPGGDNQPQHF
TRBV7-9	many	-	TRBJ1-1	TGTGCCAGCAGCTTAGCGGGGGTACAGGGTAACACTGAAGCTTTCTTT	CASSLAGVQGNTEAFF
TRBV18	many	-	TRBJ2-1	TGTGCCAGCTCACCACCCCGCGGATACAATGAGCAGTTCTTC	CASSPPRGYNEQFF
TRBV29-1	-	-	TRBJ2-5	TGCAGCGTCGTCTTAGGGGACGGCCGTGGGACCCAGTACTTC	CSVVLGDGRGTQYF
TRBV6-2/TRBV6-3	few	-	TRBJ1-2	TGTGCCAGCTGCCGCGGGGAGTTAGCTAACTATGGCTACACCTTC	CASCRGELANYGYTF
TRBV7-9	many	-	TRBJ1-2	TGTGCCAGCAGCTTAGCGCAGGAGGGCTACACCTTC	CASSLAQEGYTF
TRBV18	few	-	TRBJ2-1	TGTGCCAGCTCACCACCGTCCACCGAATACAATGAGCAGTTCTTC	CASSPPSTEYNEQFF
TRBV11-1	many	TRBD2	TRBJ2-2	TGTGCCAGCACCTGGGGACTAGCGGGGGCCGGGGAGCTGTTTTTT	CASTWGLAGAGELFF
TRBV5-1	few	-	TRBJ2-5	TGCGCCAGCAGCTTCTCCCCCCGGCAGAAAGAAGAGACCCAGTACTTC	CASSFSPRQKEETQYF
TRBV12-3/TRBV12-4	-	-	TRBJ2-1	TGTGCCAGCAGCCCTCCATTTAGCTGGGATGAGCAGTTCTTC	CASSPPFSWDEQFF
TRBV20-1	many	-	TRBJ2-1	TGCAGTGCTAGCGTGGGCCCCCACAGCTCCTACAATGAGCAGTTCTTC	CSASVGPHSSYNEQFF
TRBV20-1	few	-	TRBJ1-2	TGCAGTGCTAGCGGCGGACGCACCTATGGCTACACCTTC	CSASGGRTYGYTF
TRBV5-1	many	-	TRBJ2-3	TGCGCCAGCAGCTTGTTTTGGGGCCGAGGGGATACGCAGTATTTT	CASSLFWGRGDTQYF
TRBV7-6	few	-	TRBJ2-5	TGTGCCAGCAGCTTACTCCGGGAGACCCAGTACTTC	CASSLLRETQYF
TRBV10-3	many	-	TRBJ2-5	TGTGCCACCAGCGGGGCAGGGGAGTTCCAAGAGACCCAGTACTTC	CATSGAGEFQETQYF
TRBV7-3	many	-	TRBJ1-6	TGTGCCAGCAGCCCGGGACTGGCAAATTCACCCCTCCACTTT	CASSPGLANSPLHF
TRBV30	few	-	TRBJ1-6	TGTGCCTGGAGTGTGAATTCACCCCTCCACTTT	CAWSVNSPLHF
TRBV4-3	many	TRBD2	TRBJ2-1	TGCGCCAGCAGCTACCTGGGTTGGAGCGGGGGGGACTACAATGAGCAGTTCTTC	CASSYLGWSGGDYNEQFF
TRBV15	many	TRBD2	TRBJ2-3	TGTGCCACCAGCAGAGATCGTCAGCGGGGGACCTCAGATACGCAGTATTTT	CATSRDRQRGTSDTQYF
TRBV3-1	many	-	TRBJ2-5	TGTGCCAGCAGCGCCGGGACGCATCAAGAGACCCAGTACTTC	CASSAGTHQETQYF
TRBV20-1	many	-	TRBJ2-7	TGCAGTGCTAGATGGGGACCCCTTTCCTACGAGCAGTACTTC	CSARWGPLSYEQYF
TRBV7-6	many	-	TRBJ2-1	TGTGCCAGCAGCTTAGCTCCATTGGACAATGAGCAGTTCTTC	CASSLAPLDNEQFF
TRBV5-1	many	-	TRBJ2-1	TGCGCCAGCAGCTTGGAAGGGGCTACTGAGAATGAGCAGTTCTTC	CASSLEGATENEQFF
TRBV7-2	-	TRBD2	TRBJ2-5	TGTGCCAGCAGCTTAAGGGCGTCGGGGGGAGTGACCCAGTACTTC	CASSLRASGGVTQYF